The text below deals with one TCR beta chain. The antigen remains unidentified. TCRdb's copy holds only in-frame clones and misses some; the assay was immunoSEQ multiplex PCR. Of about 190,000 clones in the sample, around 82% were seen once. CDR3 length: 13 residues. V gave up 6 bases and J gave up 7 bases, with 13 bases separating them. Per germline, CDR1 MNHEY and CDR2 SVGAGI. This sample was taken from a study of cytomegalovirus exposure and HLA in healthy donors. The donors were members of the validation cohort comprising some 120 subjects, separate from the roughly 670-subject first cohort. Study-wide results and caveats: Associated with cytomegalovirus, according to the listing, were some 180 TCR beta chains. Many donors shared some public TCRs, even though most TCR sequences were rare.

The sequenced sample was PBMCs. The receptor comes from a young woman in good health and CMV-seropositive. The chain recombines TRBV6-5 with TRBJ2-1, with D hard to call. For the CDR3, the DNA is TGTGCCAGCAGCGGTGACTCGTGGAATGAGCAGTTCTTC. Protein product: CASSGDSWNEQFF.